The next 24 T cell receptor beta chains were all read from a single sample in a study of beta chain features in type 1 diabetes. The whole isolated RNA underwent reverse transcription, so sequencing captured expressed TCRB transcripts. TCRdb's table, derived via immunoSEQ multiplex PCR, lists solely in-frame clones and lacks some. The profile shows 350,000 to 450,000 clones, about 14% of them singletons. Sequences were obtained from naive CD4+ T cells from blood. These receptors all stem from a woman aged 18-30 years in good health.

The chain joins TRBV29-1 to TRBJ1-1; D is perhaps TRBD1 (5 bases). Germline V gene lookup returns CDR1 SQVTM and CDR2 ANQGSEA. The V gene lost 4 bases and the J gene lost 8 bases, with 8 bases spanning the gap. The CDR3 sequence is 10 residues long. The CDR3 DNA reads as TGCAGCGTTGCCAGGGAAGAAGCTTTCTTT. This translates into CSVAREEAFF.

This chain connects TRBV15 to TRBJ2-2, with 7 nucleotides matching TRBD1. The CDR3 is 15 residues long. CDR1 LNHNV and CDR2 YYDKDF come from the germline V gene (reference sequence). With 4 bases clipped from V and 4 bases from J, the junction kept 6 bases outside the gene matches. CDR3 nucleotide sequence: TGTGCCACCAGCACCCGACAGGGTATCACCGGGGAGCTGTTTTTT. It specifies CATSTRQGITGELFF.

The chain has TRBV7-9 and TRBJ2-4, with 9 bases aligning to TRBD1. V shed 3 bases, J shed 2 bases, and the junction held 5 bases outside the gene matches. Germline loops: CDR1 SEHNR, CDR2 FQNEAQ (reference sequence). This CDR3 has 16 amino acids. CDR3 residues: CASSFGDRASKNIQYF. The CDR3 DNA follows: TGTGCCAGCAGCTTCGGGGACAGGGCTTCCAAAAACATTCAGTACTTC.

This clone was counted only a few times. The chain carries TRBV30 and TRBJ2-3; 11 bases align to TRBD2. CDR1 and CDR2 from the germline V gene are GTSNPN and SVGIG (reference sequence). CDR3 length equals 15 residues. J lost 7 bases, V lost 3 bases, and 9 bases had no gene match. The CDR3 protein is CAWRGSGRETNTQYF. For the CDR3, the DNA is TGTGCCTGGAGGGGTAGCGGGAGGGAAACAAATACGCAGTATTTT.

This clone was recorded a few times. V and J are TRBV30 and TRBJ1-5; the match to TRBD1 covers 7 bases. Germline loops: CDR1 GTSNPN, CDR2 SVGIG (reference sequence). The CDR3 covers 13 residues. V shed 2 bases, J shed 5 bases, and the junction held 3 bases outside the gene matches. In nucleotides, the CDR3 is TGTGCCTGGAGTATCACAGGGGATCAGCCCCAGCATTTT. Its protein product is CAWSITGDQPQHF.

This chain uses TRBV2 with TRBJ1-5; the match to TRBD1 covers 7 bases. V shed 6 bases, J shed 11 bases, and the junction held 10 bases outside the gene matches. The CDR3 loop spans 13 amino acids. CDR1 SNHLY and CDR2 FYNNEI come from the germline V gene. The CDR3 loop is CASRPTGLQSQHF. CDR3 nucleotide sequence: TGTGCCAGCAGGCCGACAGGGCTTCAATCCCAGCATTTT.

This clone was found a few times. The genes are TRBV23-1 and TRBJ2-7; possibly TRBD1 for D (5 bases). TRBV23-1 is known as an ORF, though its function is uncertain. The CDR3 runs 12 residues. Trimming left V 6 bases short and J 3 bases short, with 9 bases between. This chain's CDR3 is CASRGPYYEQYF. In DNA, the CDR3 is TGCGCCAGCAGGGGGCCTTACTACGAGCAGTACTTC.

This clone occurred a few times. The V and J genes are TRBV20-1 and TRBJ2-1; D remains ambiguous. Germline V CDR1 and CDR2: DFQATT, SNEGSKA (reference sequence). Trimming shortened V by 6 bases and J by 7 bases, and 10 bases separated the two germline ends. CDR3 size: 11 residues. This CDR3 reads CSAPRPNEQFF. CDR3 nucleotide sequence: TGCAGTGCCCCTAGGCCGAATGAGCAGTTCTTC.

The chain links TRBV18 to TRBJ2-7; 7 bases map to TRBD2. The trim removed 3 bases at V and 4 bases at J, leaving 12 bases unmatched. The CDR3 spans 16 residues. Germline CDR1 reads KGHSH; CDR2 reads LQKENI. The CDR3 reads CASSPAGTNGIYEQYF. The CDR3 DNA reads as TGTGCCAGCTCACCGGCAGGGACTAACGGGATTTACGAGCAGTACTTC.

V is TRBV7-2 and J is TRBJ2-4, with TRBD2 matching over 9 bases. The V gene end was trimmed by 3 bases and the J gene end by 6 bases; junction bases not matched to a gene: 9. There are 16 residues in the CDR3. CDR1 is SGHTA, CDR2 FQGNSA, per germline. This CDR3 reads CASSFYAAGGSNIQYF. The CDR3 bases are TGTGCCAGCAGCTTTTACGCAGCGGGAGGCTCAAACATTCAGTACTTC.

This clone was picked up a small number of times. The V and J genes are TRBV29-1 and TRBJ2-2; 10 bases line up with TRBD2. The CDR3 extends over 15 amino acids. Germline values: CDR1 SQVTM, CDR2 ANQGSEA. Losses at the gene ends were 3 bases for V and 0 bases for J; bases not matched to a gene: 1. The CDR3 region has the DNA TGCAGCGTTGAGGGACTAGCGACGAACACCGGGGAGCTGTTTTTT. Its translation: CSVEGLATNTGELFF.

The sample holds a few counts of this clone. J is TRBJ2-5 and V is TRBV20-1; weak D call: TRBD2 (5 bases). The CDR3 length is 10 residues. V lost 7 bases and J lost 5, with 8 bases in between. From germline, CDR1 is DFQATT and CDR2 SNEGSKA (reference sequence). The CDR3 protein is CSERRETQYF. In nucleotides, the CDR3 is TGCAGTGAAAGGAGGGAGACCCAGTACTTC.

This clone was observed a handful of times. The chain links TRBV30 to TRBJ1-2; D is unresolved. Germline values: CDR1 GTSNPN, CDR2 SVGIG (reference sequence). V gave up 4 bases and J gave up 5 bases, with 14 bases separating them. This CDR3 is 13 amino acids long. In DNA form, the CDR3 reads TGTGCCTGGAACCCCACGGGGAGTTATGGCTACACCTTC. It codes for CAWNPTGSYGYTF. The full variable domain, in which reference TRBV30 and TRBJ1-2 provide the parts outside the CDR3, is SQTIHQWPATLVQPVGSPLSLECTVEGTSNPNLYWYRQAAGRGLQLLFYSVGIGQISSEVPQNLSASRPQDRQFILSSKKLLLSDSGFYLCAWNPTGSYGYTFGSGTRLTVV.

This clone was seen once. J is TRBJ2-5 and V is TRBV30, with a weak D call TRBD1 (5 bases). This CDR3 has 14 residues. From germline, CDR1 is GTSNPN and CDR2 SVGIG (reference sequence). The ends were cut back, 4 bases at V and 2 bases at J, with 14 bases in the middle. CDR3 loop: CAWKGWQAQETQYF. CDR3 nucleotide sequence: TGTGCCTGGAAGGGGTGGCAGGCTCAAGAGACCCAGTACTTC.

This clone was recorded a few times. CDR3 nucleotide sequence: TGTGCCTGGAGTCCCAGGGCTAGCGGGAGGGCCAGGAATGAGCAGTTCTTC. Translating gives CAWSPRASGRARNEQFF. The J gene is TRBJ2-1, the V gene TRBV30; 12 nucleotides match TRBD2. The germline gives CDR1 GTSNPN, CDR2 SVGIG (reference sequence). The trim removed 2 bases at V and 7 bases at J, leaving 12 bases unmatched. The CDR3 sequence is 17 residues long.

In its sample, this clone was seen a few times. The V and J genes are TRBV9 and TRBJ2-7; D possibly corresponds to TRBD1 (6 bases). V was shortened by 3 bases and J by 0 bases, with 10 bases between the two germline ends. This CDR3 is built from 14 residues. The V gene's germline CDR1 is SGDLS and CDR2 YYNGEE. CDR3 protein: CASSAGQFSYEQYF. As DNA, the CDR3 is TGTGCCAGCAGCGCCGGACAGTTCTCCTACGAGCAGTACTTC. Combining the CDR3 with reference TRBV9 and TRBJ2-7 gives the whole variable domain DSGVTQTPKHLITATGQRVTLRCSPRSGDLSVYWYQQSLDQGLQFLIQYYNGEERAKGNILERFSAQQFPDLHSELNLSSLELGDSALYFCASSAGQFSYEQYFGPGTRLTVT.

This clone was observed a handful of times. The rearrangement uses TRBV7-9 and TRBJ2-7; TRBD2 matches at 8 bases. The junction had 10 bases not matched to a gene; V was cut back by 6 bases and J by 6 bases. CDR1 and CDR2 (germline): SEHNR, FQNEAQ (reference sequence). The CDR3 has 14 amino acids. CDR3 loop: CASSPGFAGGEQYF. The DNA of the CDR3 is TGTGCCAGCAGTCCGGGATTTGCGGGGGGCGAGCAGTACTTC.

The chain links TRBV28 to TRBJ2-1; TRBD1 aligns across 11 bases. With 4 bases clipped from V and 3 bases from J, the junction kept 2 bases outside the gene matches. This CDR3 is 15 amino acids long. Germline CDR1 MDHEN, CDR2 SYDVKM. The CDR3 here is CASSSGTGGYNEQFF. CDR3 DNA sequence: TGTGCCAGCAGTTCCGGGACAGGGGGCTACAATGAGCAGTTCTTC.

This clone has more than one count but fewer than ten. The gene calls are TRBV19 and TRBJ1-1; D perhaps matches TRBD1 (6 bases). Deletions cut 8 bases from V and 1 base from J, with 11 bases between. There are 13 residues in the CDR3. Germline loops: CDR1 LNHDA, CDR2 SQIVND (reference sequence). The CDR3 spells CASFTGRNTEAFF. The CDR3, as DNA: TGTGCCAGTTTCACAGGGAGGAACACTGAAGCTTTCTTT.

This clone was found a few times. This sequence joins TRBV28 and TRBJ2-7, with TRBD1 identical over 8 bases. This CDR3 has 12 residues. J was trimmed by 12 bases and V by 5 bases; bases with no gene match: 9. Germline lookup yields CDR1 MDHEN and CDR2 SYDVKM. CDR3 region: CASSPGQGIRYF. DNA of the CDR3: TGTGCCAGCAGTCCCGGACAGGGCATTCGGTACTTC.

The rearrangement uses TRBV5-1 and TRBJ2-5; TRBD2 agrees at 9 bases. This CDR3 comprises 18 residues. Trimming removed 3 bases from V and 1 base from J; junction bases left unmatched: 13. Germline CDR1 is SGHRS and CDR2 is YFSETQ. The CDR3 sequence is CASSSGGQLAGGQETQYF. The CDR3 DNA is TGCGCCAGCAGCTCAGGAGGACAACTAGCGGGTGGCCAAGAGACCCAGTACTTC.

In this sample, this clone turned up a few times. V gene TRBV7-2 combines with J gene TRBJ2-7, with TRBD1 matching 9 bases. In germline, CDR1 is SGHTA, CDR2 FQGNSA. CDR3 length: 15 residues. The J segment lost 3 bases and the V segment lost 3 bases, leaving 6 bases of the junction unmatched. CDR3 sequence: CASSFSGTGYYEQYF. DNA for the CDR3: TGTGCCAGCAGCTTTTCCGGGACAGGGTACTACGAGCAGTACTTC.

V gene TRBV5-1 combines with J gene TRBJ1-2; D may be TRBD1 (5 bases). The V gene's germline CDR1 is SGHRS and CDR2 YFSETQ. V lost 2 bases to trimming and J lost 5 bases, with 16 bases between them. The CDR3 loop spans 15 amino acids. CDR3 sequence (DNA): TGCGCCAGCAGCTTTGCCGTTTCCGGGGGATATGGCTACACCTTC. Amino acids: CASSFAVSGGYGYTF.

As regards this clone: Other nucleotide sequences in the sample specify the same CDR3. The V gene is TRBV7-9, the J gene TRBJ1-1, with 9 nucleotides matching TRBD1. Trimming removed 5 bases from V and 5 bases from J; junction bases left unmatched: 6. CDR3 length equals 14 residues. Germline loops: CDR1 SEHNR, CDR2 FQNEAQ (reference sequence). The CDR3: CASSPRQGDTEAFF. The CDR3 DNA reads TGTGCCAGCAGCCCACGACAGGGGGATACTGAAGCTTTCTTT. Using reference TRBV7-9 and TRBJ1-1 for the parts outside the CDR3, the full variable domain is DTGVSQNPRHKITKRGQNVTFRCDPISEHNRLYWYRQTLGQGPEFLTYFQNEAQLEKSRLLSDRFSAERPKGSFSTLEIQRTEQGDSAMYLCASSPRQGDTEAFFGQGTRLTVV.